This T cell receptor (beta chain) is from a study of OX40 agonist ivuxolimab in advanced cancers. The CDR3 has 17 residues. Germline CDR1 and CDR2: SGDLS and YYNGEE. V lost 4 bases and J lost 2, with 21 bases in between. Using immunoSEQ multiplex PCR, the repertoire was profiled, and TCRdb retains in-frame clones only, with some absent. This sample carries more than 60,000 clones, under 95% of them seen once, and the ten largest clones take over 0.3%. Sequenced here: CD4+ or CD8+ T cells sorted from blood, sampled in a trial of the OX40 agonist ivuxolimab. This chain uses TRBV9 with TRBJ1-1; possible D gene TRBD1, 6 bases. The clonotype was recovered from an adult with an advanced solid tumor such as melanoma, head and neck, liver or kidney cancer. This CDR3 reads CASSPTPGDTSNTEAFF. The CDR3 DNA follows: TGTGCCAGCAGCCCTACCCCCGGGGACACCAGTAACACTGAAGCTTTCTTT.